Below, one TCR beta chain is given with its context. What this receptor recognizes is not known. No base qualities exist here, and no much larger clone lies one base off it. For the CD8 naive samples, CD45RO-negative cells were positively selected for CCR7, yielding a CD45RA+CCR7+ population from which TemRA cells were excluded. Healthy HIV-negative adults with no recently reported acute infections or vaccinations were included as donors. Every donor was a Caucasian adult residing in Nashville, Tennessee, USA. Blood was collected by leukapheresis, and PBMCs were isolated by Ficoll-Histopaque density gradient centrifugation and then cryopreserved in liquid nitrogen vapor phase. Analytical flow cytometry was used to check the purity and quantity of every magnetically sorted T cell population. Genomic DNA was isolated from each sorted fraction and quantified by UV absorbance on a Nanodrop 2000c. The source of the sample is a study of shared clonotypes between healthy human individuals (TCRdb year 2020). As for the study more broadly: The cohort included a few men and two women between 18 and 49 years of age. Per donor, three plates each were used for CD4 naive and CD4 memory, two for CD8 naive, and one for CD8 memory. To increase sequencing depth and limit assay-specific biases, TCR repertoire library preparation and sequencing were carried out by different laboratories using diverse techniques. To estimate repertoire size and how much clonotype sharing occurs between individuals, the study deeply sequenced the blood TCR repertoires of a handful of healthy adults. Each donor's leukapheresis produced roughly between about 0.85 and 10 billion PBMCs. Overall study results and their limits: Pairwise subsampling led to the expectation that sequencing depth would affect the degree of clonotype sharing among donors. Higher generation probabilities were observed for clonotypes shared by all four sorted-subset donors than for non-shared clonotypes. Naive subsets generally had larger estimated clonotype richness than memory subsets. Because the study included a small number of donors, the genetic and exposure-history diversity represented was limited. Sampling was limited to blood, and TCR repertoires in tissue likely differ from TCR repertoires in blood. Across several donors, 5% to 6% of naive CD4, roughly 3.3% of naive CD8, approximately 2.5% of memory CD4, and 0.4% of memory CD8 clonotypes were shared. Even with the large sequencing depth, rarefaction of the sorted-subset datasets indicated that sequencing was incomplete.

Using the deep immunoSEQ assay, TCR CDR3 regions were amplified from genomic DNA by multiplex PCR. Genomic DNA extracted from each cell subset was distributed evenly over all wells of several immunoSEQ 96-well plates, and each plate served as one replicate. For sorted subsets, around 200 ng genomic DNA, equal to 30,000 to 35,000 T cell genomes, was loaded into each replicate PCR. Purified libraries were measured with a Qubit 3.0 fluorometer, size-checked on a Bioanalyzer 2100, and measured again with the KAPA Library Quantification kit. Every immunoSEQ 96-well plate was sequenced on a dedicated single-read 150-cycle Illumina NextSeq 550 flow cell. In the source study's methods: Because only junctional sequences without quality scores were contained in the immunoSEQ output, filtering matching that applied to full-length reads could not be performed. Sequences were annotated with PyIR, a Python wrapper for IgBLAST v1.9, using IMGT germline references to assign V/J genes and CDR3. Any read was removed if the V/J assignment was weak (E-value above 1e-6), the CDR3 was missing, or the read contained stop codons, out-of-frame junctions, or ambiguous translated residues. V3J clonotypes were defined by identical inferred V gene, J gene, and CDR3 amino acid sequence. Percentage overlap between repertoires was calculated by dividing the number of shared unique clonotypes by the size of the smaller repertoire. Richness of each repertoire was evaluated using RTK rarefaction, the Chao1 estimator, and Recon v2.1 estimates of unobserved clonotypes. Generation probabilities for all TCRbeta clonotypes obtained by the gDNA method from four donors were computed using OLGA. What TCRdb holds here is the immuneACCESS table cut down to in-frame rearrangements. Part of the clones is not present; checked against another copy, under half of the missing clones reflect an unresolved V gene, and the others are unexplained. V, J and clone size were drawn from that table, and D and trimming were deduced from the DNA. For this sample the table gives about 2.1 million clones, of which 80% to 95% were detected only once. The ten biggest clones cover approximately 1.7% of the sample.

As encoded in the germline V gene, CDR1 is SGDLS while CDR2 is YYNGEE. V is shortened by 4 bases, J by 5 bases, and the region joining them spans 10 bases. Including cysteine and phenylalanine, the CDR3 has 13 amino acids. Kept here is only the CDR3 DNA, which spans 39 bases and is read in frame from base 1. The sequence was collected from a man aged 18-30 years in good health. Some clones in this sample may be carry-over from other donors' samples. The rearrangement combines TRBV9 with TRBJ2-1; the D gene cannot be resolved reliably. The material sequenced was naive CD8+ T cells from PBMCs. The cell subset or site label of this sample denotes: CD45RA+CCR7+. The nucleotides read TGTGCCAGCAGCACCCACACGGACAATGAGCAGTTCTTC. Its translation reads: CASSTHTDNEQFF. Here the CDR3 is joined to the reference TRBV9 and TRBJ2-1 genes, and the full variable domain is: DSGVTQTPKHLITATGQRVTLRCSPRSGDLSVYWYQQSLDQGLQFLIQYYNGEERAKGNILERFSAQQFPDLHSELNLSSLELGDSALYFCASSTHTDNEQFFGPGTRLTVL.